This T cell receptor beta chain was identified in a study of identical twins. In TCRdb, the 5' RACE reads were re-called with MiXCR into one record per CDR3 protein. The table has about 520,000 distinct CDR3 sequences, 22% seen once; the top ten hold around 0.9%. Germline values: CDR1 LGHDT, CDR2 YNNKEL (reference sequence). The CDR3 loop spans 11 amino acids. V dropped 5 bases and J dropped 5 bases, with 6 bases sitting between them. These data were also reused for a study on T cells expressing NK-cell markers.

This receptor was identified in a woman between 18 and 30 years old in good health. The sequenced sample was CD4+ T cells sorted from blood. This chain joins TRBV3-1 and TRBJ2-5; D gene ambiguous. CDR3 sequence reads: CASSSWETQYF. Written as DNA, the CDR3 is TGTGCCAGCAGCTCCTGGGAGACCCAGTACTTC.